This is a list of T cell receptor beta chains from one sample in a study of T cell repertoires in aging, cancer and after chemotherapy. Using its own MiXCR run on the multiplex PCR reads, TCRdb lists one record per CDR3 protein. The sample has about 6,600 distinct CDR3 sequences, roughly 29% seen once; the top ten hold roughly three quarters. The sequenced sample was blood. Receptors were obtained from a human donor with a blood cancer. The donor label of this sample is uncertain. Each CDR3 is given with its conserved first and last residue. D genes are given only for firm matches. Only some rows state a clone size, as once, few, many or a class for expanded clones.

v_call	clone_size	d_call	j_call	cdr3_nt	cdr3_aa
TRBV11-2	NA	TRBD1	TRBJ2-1	TGTGCCAGCAGCTTAGGACAGGGGGACTACAATGAGCAGTTCTTC	CASSLGQGDYNEQFF
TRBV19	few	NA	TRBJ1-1	TGTGCCAGTAGTTACAGGGACAACACTGAAGCTTTCTTT	CASSYRDNTEAFF
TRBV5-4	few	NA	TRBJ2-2	TGTGCCAGCCAAACCGGCGAACTGAACACCGGGGAGCTGTTTTTT	CASQTGELNTGELFF
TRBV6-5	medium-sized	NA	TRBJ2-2	TGTGCCAGCAGTTACTCTCGGGGCGTAGATTCCGGGGAGCTGTTTTTT	CASSYSRGVDSGELFF
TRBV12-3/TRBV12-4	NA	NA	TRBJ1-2	TGTGCCAGCAGCATATACGACAGTCAGCCGATTTATGGCTACACCTTC	CASSIYDSQPIYGYTF
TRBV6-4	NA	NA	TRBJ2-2	TGTGCCAGCAGCGGGACGAACACCGGGGAGCTGTTTTTT	CASSGTNTGELFF
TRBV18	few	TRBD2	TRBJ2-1	TGTGCCAGCTCACCTAGAGAGGGAGGGGAGCAGTTCTTC	CASSPREGGEQFF
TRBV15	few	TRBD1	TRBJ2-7	TGTGCCACCAGCAGTTTATCCGGGACAGGGGTCTCCTACGAGCAGTACTTC	CATSSLSGTGVSYEQYF
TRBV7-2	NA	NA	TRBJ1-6	TGTGCCAGCAGCTACCTCGGGAGAAGCTATAATTCACCCCTCCACTTT	CASSYLGRSYNSPLHF
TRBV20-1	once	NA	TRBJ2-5	TGCAGTGCTAGAGTTACCGGCACGGAGACCCAGTACTTC	CSARVTGTETQYF
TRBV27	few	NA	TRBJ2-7	TGTGCCAGCAGTTTAAGGTTTCTACAGGGCTACGAGCAGTACTTC	CASSLRFLQGYEQYF
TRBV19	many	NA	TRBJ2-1	TGTGCCAGTAGTGTCCGGATCCCGGGCCAGTACAATGAGCAGTTCTTC	CASSVRIPGQYNEQFF
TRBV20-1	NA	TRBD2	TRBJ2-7	TGCAGTGCTGAGGGGAGGGGCACCTACGAGCAGTACTTC	CSAEGRGTYEQYF
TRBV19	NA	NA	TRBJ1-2	TGTGCCAGTAGTATAGCCGGGGGGTTTGGCTACACCTTC	CASSIAGGFGYTF
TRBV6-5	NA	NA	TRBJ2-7	TGTGCCAGCAGCTACTCGGGGGGCCCCTACGAGCAGTACTTC	CASSYSGGPYEQYF
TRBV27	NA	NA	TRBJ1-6	TGTGCCAGCAGTTTATTTGCAGGGACAACCTCCTATAATTCACCCCTCCACTTT	CASSLFAGTTSYNSPLHF
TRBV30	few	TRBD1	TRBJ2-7	TGTGCCTGGAGTATCGGCCAGGGGGTGTTCAACGAGCAGTACTTC	CAWSIGQGVFNEQYF
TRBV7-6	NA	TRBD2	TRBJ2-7	TGTGCCAGCAGCACCCTACTAGCGGGGGGGCTAGGGAGTGAGCAGTACTTC	CASSTLLAGGLGSEQYF
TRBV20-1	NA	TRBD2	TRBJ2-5	TGCAGTGCCGGACCCACATTAGCGGGGGAAGAGACCCAGTACTTC	CSAGPTLAGEETQYF
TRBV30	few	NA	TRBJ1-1	TGTGCCTGGAGTGTACGTTCTGAAGCTTTCTTT	CAWSVRSEAFF
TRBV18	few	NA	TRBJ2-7	TGTGCCAGCTCACCTGTGGCGGACTCCTACGAGCAGTACTTC	CASSPVADSYEQYF
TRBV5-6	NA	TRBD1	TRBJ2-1	TGTGCCAGCAGCTTAAGGGGGACAGGGGTCAATGAGCAGTTCTTC	CASSLRGTGVNEQFF
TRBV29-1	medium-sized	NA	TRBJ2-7	TGCAGCGTTTCACAGGGCAGGTCTTTGGAGCAGTACTTC	CSVSQGRSLEQYF
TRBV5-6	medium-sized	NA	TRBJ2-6	TGTGCCAGCAGCTTGGTCGTCTCTGGGGCCAACGTCCTGACTTTC	CASSLVVSGANVLTF
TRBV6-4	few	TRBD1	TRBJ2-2	TGTGCCAGCAGGAACCCACAGGGGTCAGCCGGGGAGCTGTTTTTT	CASRNPQGSAGELFF
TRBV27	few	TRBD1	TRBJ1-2	TGTGCCAGCAGTCACTCAAATACAGGGGGCGCCTTTCTCTTCTATGGCTACACCTTC	CASSHSNTGGAFLFYGYTF
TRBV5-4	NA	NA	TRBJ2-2	TGTGCCAGCACTGTACAGGGCTTGGGCACCGGGGAGCTGTTTTTT	CASTVQGLGTGELFF
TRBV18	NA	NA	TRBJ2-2	TGTGCCAGCCCGAGGGACACCGGGGAGCTGTTTTTT	CASPRDTGELFF
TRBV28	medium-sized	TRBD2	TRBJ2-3	TGTGCCATCGAGCGGGGTGTCACAGATACGCAGTATTTT	CAIERGVTDTQYF
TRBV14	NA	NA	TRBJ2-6	TGTGCCAGCAGCCACGTTGGGGTATCGGCCAACGTCCTGACTTTC	CASSHVGVSANVLTF
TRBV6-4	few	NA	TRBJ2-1	TGTGCCAGCAGTGACTCACCAGCTGATGAGCAGTTCTTC	CASSDSPADEQFF
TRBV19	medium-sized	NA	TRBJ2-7	TGTGCCAGTAGACGACAAGCCTATAGCGAGCAGTACTTC	CASRRQAYSEQYF
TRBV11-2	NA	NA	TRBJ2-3	TGTGCCAGCACGACGGGGCCCTCTTACACAGATACGCAGTATTTT	CASTTGPSYTDTQYF
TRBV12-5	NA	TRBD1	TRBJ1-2	TGTGCTAGTGGTTTGGTGGACAGGGGAAATGGCTACACCTTC	CASGLVDRGNGYTF
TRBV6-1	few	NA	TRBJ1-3	TGTGCCAGCATTCCCTTACCGGGGGCTTCGGGGGACCGAGGAAACACCATATATTTT	CASIPLPGASGDRGNTIYF
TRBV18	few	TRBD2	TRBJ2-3	TGTGCCAGCTCACCGGGAGCGGGGGGGCCCACAGATACGCAGTATTTT	CASSPGAGGPTDTQYF
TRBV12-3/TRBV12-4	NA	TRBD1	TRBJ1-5	TGTGCCAGCAGCACGTCAGGGGGCGGACAGCCCCAGCATTTT	CASSTSGGGQPQHF
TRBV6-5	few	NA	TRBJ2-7	TGTGCCAGCAGACCGATCTACGAGCAGTACTTC	CASRPIYEQYF
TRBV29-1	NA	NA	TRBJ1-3	TGCAGCGTTGGGTTGGCAAATGGGCTCATCTCTGGAAACACCATATATTTT	CSVGLANGLISGNTIYF
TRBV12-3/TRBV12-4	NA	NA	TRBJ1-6	TGTGCCTCTACGGGGGTAAGCGGATCACCCCTCAACTTT	CASTGVSGSPLNF
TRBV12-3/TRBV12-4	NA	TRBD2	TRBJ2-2	TGTGCCAGCAGGCCCCGGGGGGGGAACACCGGGGAGCTGTTTTTT	CASRPRGGNTGELFF
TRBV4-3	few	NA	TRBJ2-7	TGCGCCAGCAGCCAAGATCAAGCCGGTCGGGGCCCCTACGAGCAGTACTTC	CASSQDQAGRGPYEQYF
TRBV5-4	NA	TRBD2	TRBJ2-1	TGTGCCAGCAGCTCGACTAGCGGGGGGGAAAAATCCTACAATGAGCAGTTCTTC	CASSSTSGGEKSYNEQFF
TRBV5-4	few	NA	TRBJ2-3	TGTGCCAGCAGCTTCTTAGACAATACGCAGTATTTT	CASSFLDNTQYF
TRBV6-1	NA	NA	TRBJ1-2	TGTGCCAGCAGTGCGATTTATGGCTACACCTTC	CASSAIYGYTF
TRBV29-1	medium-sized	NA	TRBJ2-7	TGCAGCATCCTGCAATCCCAGGGCTACGAGCAGTACTTC	CSILQSQGYEQYF
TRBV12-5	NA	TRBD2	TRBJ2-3	TGTGCTAGTGGTTTGGAAACTCCTAGCGGGGGGGCAGATACGCAGTATTTT	CASGLETPSGGADTQYF
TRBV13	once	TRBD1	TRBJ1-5	TGTGCCAGCAGCCCGGGACAGGGAGGGACTAGCAATCAGCCCCAGCATTTT	CASSPGQGGTSNQPQHF
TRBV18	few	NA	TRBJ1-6	TGTGCCAGCTCAACGCCTACAGGGTTGGGAAATAATTCACCCCTCCACTTT	CASSTPTGLGNNSPLHF
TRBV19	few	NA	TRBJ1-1	TGTGCCAGTAGTATCGTCACTGAAGCTTTCTTT	CASSIVTEAFF
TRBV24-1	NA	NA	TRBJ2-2	TGTGCCACCAGTGATGGGGCCTTATACACCGGGGAGCTGTTTTTT	CATSDGALYTGELFF